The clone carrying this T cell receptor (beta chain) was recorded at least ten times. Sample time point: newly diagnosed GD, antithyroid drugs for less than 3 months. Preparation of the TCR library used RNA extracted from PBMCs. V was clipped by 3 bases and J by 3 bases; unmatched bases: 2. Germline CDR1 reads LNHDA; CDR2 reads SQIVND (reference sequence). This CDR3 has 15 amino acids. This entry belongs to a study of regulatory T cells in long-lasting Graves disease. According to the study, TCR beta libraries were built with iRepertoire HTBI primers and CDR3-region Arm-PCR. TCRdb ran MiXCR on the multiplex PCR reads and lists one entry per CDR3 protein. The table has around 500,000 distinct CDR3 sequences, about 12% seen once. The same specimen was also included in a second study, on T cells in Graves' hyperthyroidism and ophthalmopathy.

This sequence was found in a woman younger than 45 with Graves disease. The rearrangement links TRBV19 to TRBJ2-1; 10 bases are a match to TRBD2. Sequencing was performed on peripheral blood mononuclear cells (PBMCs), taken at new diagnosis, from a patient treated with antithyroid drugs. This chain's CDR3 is CASSMGLAFYNEQFF. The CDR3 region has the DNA TGTGCCAGTAGTATGGGACTAGCGTTCTACAATGAGCAGTTCTTC.